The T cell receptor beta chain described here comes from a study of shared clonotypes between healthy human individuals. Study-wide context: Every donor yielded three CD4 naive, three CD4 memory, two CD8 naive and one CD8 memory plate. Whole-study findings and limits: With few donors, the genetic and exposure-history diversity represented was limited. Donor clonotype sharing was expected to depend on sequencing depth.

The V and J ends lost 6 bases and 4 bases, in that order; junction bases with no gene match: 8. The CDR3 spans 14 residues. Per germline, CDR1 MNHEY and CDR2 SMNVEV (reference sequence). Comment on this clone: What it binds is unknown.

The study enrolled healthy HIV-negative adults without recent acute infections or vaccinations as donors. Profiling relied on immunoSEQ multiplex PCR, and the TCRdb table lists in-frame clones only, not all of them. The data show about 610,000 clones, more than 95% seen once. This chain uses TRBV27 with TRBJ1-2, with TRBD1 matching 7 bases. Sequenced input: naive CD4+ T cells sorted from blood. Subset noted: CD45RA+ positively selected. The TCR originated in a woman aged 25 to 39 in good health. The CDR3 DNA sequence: TGTGCCAGCAGAGGGGGCACCCAGGGCTATGGCTACACCTTC. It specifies CASRGGTQGYGYTF.